This T cell receptor beta chain was recorded in a study of blood T cell repertoires in COVID-19. Participant age was about 18 to 100 years, and participants resided in fewer than 25 US areas. Participants had their cohort set by participant-reported clinical history. CDR3 length: 14 amino acids. The V end was cut by 7 bases, the J end by 3 bases, with 16 bases between. Per germline, CDR1 MNHEY and CDR2 SMNVEV (reference sequence). The assay was immunoSEQ multiplex PCR, and TCRdb's table has in-frame clones only and misses some. The sample comprises approximately 300,000 clones, roughly 90% of which are singletons, and around a sixth rests with the top ten.

This TCR came from a woman aged 25 to 39 who had recovered from COVID-19. The rearrangement links TRBV27 to TRBJ2-7, with a possible D match to TRBD2 (6 bases). The sequencing input was PBMCs or T cells enriched from blood (not recorded which). Here the CDR3 DNA reads TGTGCCAGCAAGGGGACTGGCACATACTACGAGCAGTACTTC. Translation: CASKGTGTYYEQYF.